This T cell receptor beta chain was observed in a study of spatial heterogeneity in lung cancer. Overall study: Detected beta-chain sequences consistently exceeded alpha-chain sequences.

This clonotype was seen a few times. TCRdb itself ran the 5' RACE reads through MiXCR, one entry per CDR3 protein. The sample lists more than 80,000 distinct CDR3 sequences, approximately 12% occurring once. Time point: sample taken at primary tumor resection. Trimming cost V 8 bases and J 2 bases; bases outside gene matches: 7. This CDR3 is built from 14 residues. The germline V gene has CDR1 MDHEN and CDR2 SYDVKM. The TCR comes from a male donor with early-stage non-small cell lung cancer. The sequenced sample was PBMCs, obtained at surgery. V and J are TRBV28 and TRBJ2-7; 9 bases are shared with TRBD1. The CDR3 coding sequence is TGTGCCAGCCATACCGGGACAGGGACCTACGAGCAGTACTTC. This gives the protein CASHTGTGTYEQYF.